Each of the 13 T cell receptor beta chains below was sequenced from the same sample in a study of T cell repertoires in cytomegalovirus infection. These receptors have no known antigen. MiXCR, applied by TCRdb to the reads, yields one record per CDR3 protein. The sample includes approximately 990,000 distinct CDR3 sequences, approximately 30% seen only once; the top ten take over 10%. The sample consisted of cultured CD8+ T cells from PBMCs, taken from culture after CMV antigen stimulation. These receptor sequences come from a human donor in good health (CMV status not recorded). Some clones in this sample may be carry-over from other donors' samples.

This clonotype was seen at least ten times. V is TRBV11-2 and J is TRBJ2-5, with D possibly being TRBD1 or TRBD2 (5 bases each). The CDR3 loop spans 16 amino acids. The V gene's germline CDR1 is SGHAT and CDR2 FQNNGV. V dropped 4 bases and J dropped 0 bases, with 15 bases sitting between them. The CDR3 reads CASSSLDRGYQETQYF. In DNA form, the CDR3 reads TGTGCCAGCAGCTCCTTGGACCGGGGCTACCAAGAGACCCAGTACTTC.

The genes are TRBV5-6 and TRBJ2-7; D is perhaps TRBD1 (6 bases). Trimming cost V 4 bases and J 4 bases, with 12 bases left between them. Germline lookup yields CDR1 SGHDT and CDR2 YYEEEE. The CDR3 length is 13 residues. The CDR3 nucleotides read TGTGCCAGCAGCACCCCCCAGGGGTACGAGCAGTACTTC. This encodes CASSTPQGYEQYF.

This clonotype was counted a few times. This chain joins TRBV7-9 and TRBJ2-2, with D possibly TRBD2 on 5 matching bases. V lost 7 bases, J lost 6 bases, and 21 bases lay in between. Per the germline V gene, CDR1 is SEHNR and CDR2 is FQNEAQ (reference sequence). This CDR3 is built from 16 residues. The CDR3 spells CASTPPAGPEAGELFF. Here the CDR3 DNA reads TGTGCCAGCACCCCCCCCGCCGGACCGGAGGCCGGGGAGCTGTTTTTT. Based on the CDR3 plus reference TRBV7-9 and TRBJ2-2, the full variable domain is DTGVSQNPRHKITKRGQNVTFRCDPISEHNRLYWYRQTLGQGPEFLTYFQNEAQLEKSRLLSDRFSAERPKGSFSTLEIQRTEQGDSAMYLCASTPPAGPEAGELFFGEGSRLTVL.

Concerning this clonotype: An end of the junction differs from the germline gene, which may be a read error. The rearrangement uses TRBV4-1 and TRBJ1-2; tentative D call: TRBD1 (5 bases). The V gene's germline CDR1 is MGHRA and CDR2 YSYEKL. The CDR3 sequence is 15 residues long. The CDR3 spells CASSQDPSGNYGYTF. CDR3 coding DNA: TGTGCCAGCAGCCAAGATCCGTCAGGGAACTATGGCTACACCTTC.

This sequence joins TRBV27 and TRBJ2-1, with 12 nucleotides matching TRBD2. This CDR3 region has 15 residues. Germline V gene data show CDR1 as MNHEY and CDR2 as SMNVEV (reference sequence). V was pared by 6 bases and J by 7 bases, with 7 bases of the junction left unmatched. In DNA, the CDR3 is TGTGCCAGCAGCCATCTAGCGGGGGGGGGGAATGAGCAGTTCTTC. Amino acids: CASSHLAGGGNEQFF.

The V gene is TRBV28, the J gene TRBJ2-5, with 7 bases that match TRBD1. This CDR3 is 15 amino acids long. Per germline, CDR1 MDHEN and CDR2 SYDVKM. V lost 1 base to trimming and J lost 4 bases; unmatched junction nucleotides: 6. CDR3 residues: CASSLFSTGVETQYF. In DNA form, the CDR3 reads TGTGCCAGCAGTTTATTCAGTACAGGGGTAGAGACCCAGTACTTC.

The chain carries TRBV20-1 and TRBJ2-6; no clear D gene. The CDR3 has 15 residues. Deletions cut 0 bases from V and 0 bases from J, with 6 bases between. CDR1 is DFQATT, CDR2 SNEGSKA, per germline (reference sequence). CDR3 region: CSARDGDSGANVLTF. DNA of the CDR3: TGCAGTGCTAGAGATGGGGACTCTGGGGCCAACGTCCTGACTTTC.

This clonotype has a handful of counts. The chain carries TRBV2 and TRBJ1-4; D uncertain. This CDR3 spans 15 amino acids. Trimming took 4 bases from V and 0 from J, leaving 9 bases between them. Germline assignment: CDR1 SNHLY and CDR2 FYNNEI. CDR3 coding DNA: TGTGCCAGCAGTGGTGAATACTCAACTAATGAAAAACTGTTTTTT. It codes for CASSGEYSTNEKLFF.

This chain joins TRBV7-3 and TRBJ2-1; TRBD1 is a possible D gene (6 bases). V was cut by 6 bases and J by 7 bases, with 13 bases left in between. The CDR3 consists of 13 residues. Germline CDR1 reads SGHTA; CDR2 reads FQGTGA. The DNA of the CDR3 is TGTGCCAGCAGTTACGTCACAGGGAATGAGCAGTTCTTC. Protein sequence: CASSYVTGNEQFF. Combining the CDR3 with reference TRBV7-3 and TRBJ2-1 gives the whole variable domain GAGVSQTPSNKVTEKGKYVELRCDPISGHTALYWYRQSLGQGPEFLIYFQGTGAADDSGLPNDRFFAVRPEGSVSTLKIQRTERGDSAVYLCASSYVTGNEQFFGPGTRLTVL.

This clonotype has a handful of counts. The rearrangement joins TRBV12-3 or TRBV12-4 to TRBJ2-2; TRBD1 might be the D (5 bases). V lost 3 bases, J lost 4 bases, and 9 bases lay in between. CDR3 length equals 14 residues. The DNA for the CDR3 is TGTGCCAGCAGTTTTAGGGGATCCACCGGGGAGCTGTTTTTT. Translating it yields CASSFRGSTGELFF.

The J gene is TRBJ2-2, the V gene TRBV4-3; D unresolved. The CDR3 consists of 17 residues. V lost 4 bases and J 4 bases, leaving 19 bases between the germline ends. Germline CDR1 is LGHNA and CDR2 is YSLEER. CDR3 DNA: TGCGCCAGCAGCCTACGGACCCACCATTTGGGCACCGGGGAGCTGTTTTTT. It encodes CASSLRTHHLGTGELFF.

The chain is built from TRBV6-1 and TRBJ2-7; 8 bases agree with TRBD1. Trimming removed 8 bases from V and 3 bases from J; junction bases left unmatched: 6. The CDR3 has 13 residues. Germline V CDR1 and CDR2: MNHNS, SASEGT. The CDR3 nucleotides read TGTGCCAGCGGAAAACAGGGGGTCTACGAGCAGTACTTC. Its protein is CASGKQGVYEQYF.

The table lists this clonotype with a few counts. This CDR3 is CASSPPVDTQYF. As DNA, the CDR3 is TGTGCCAGCAGCCCCCCAGTAGATACGCAGTATTTT. This chain connects TRBV11-2 to TRBJ2-3; no clear D. Germline CDR1 reads SGHAT; CDR2 reads FQNNGV. The CDR3 is 12 residues long. Trimming removed 5 bases from V and 5 bases from J, with 8 bases in between.